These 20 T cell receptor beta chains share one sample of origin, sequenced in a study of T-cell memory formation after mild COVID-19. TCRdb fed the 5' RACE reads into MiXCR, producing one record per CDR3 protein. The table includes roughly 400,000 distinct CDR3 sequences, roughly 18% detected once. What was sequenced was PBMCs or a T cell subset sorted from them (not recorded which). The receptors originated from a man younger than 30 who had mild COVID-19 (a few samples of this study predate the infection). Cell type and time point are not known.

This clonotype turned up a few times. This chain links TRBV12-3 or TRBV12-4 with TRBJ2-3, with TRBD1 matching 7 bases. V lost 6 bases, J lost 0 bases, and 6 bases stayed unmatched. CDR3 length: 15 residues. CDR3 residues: CASRGQRPSTDTQYF. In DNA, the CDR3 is TGTGCCAGCAGGGGACAGCGACCTAGCACAGATACGCAGTATTTT.

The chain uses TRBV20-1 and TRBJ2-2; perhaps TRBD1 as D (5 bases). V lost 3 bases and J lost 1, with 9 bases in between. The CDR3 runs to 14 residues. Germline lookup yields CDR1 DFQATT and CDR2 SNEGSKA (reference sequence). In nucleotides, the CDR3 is TGCAGTGCTAGCTCCCAGGGGAACACCGGGGAGCTGTTTTTT. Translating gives CSASSQGNTGELFF.

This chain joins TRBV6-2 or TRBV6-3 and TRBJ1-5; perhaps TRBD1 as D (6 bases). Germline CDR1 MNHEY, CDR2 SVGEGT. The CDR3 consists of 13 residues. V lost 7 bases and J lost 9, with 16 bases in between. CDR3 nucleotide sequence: TGTGCCAGCAAACAGGGTACCGTGATGCCCCAGCATTTT. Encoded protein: CASKQGTVMPQHF.

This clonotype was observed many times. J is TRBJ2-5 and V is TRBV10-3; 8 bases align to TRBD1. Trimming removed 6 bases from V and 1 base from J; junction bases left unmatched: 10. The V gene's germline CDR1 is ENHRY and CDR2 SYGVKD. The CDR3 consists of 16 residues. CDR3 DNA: TGTGCCATCAGCCCCGGGAACAGGGGGTCCCAAGAGACCCAGTACTTC. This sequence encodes CAISPGNRGSQETQYF.

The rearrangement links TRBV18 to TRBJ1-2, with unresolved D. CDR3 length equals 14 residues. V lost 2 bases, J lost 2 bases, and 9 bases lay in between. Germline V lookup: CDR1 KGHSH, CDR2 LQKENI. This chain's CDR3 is CASSPGVTNYGYTF. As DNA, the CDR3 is TGTGCCAGCTCACCAGGGGTAACGAACTATGGCTACACCTTC.

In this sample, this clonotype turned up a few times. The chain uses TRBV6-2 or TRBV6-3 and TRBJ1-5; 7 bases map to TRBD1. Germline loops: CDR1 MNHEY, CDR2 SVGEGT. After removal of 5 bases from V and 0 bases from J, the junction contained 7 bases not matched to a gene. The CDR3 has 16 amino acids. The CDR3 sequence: CASSSLDRPSNQPQHF. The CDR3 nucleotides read TGTGCCAGCAGTAGCCTGGACAGGCCTAGCAATCAGCCCCAGCATTTT.

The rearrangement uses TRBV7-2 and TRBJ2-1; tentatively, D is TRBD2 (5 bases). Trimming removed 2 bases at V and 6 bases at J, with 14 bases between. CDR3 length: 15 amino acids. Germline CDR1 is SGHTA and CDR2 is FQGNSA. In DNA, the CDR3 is TGTGCCAGCAGCTTACGCCCTAGCTGGTCCAATGAGCAGTTCTTC. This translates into CASSLRPSWSNEQFF. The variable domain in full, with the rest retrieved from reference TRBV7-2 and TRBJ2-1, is GAGVSQSPSNKVTEKGKDVELRCDPISGHTALYWYRQSLGQGLEFLIYFQGNSAPDKSGLPSDRFSAERTGGSVSTLTIQRTQQEDSAVYLCASSLRPSWSNEQFFGPGTRLTVL.

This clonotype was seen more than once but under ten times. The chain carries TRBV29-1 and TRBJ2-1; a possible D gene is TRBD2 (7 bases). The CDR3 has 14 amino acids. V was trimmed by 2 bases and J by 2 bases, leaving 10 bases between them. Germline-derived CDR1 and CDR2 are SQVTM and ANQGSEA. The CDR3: CSVERGAAYNEQFF. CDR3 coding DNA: TGCAGCGTTGAACGGGGGGCTGCCTACAATGAGCAGTTCTTC.

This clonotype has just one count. CDR3 sequence reads: CASSDTSTGELFF. CDR3 coding DNA: TGTGCCAGCAGTGACACGTCCACCGGGGAGCTGTTTTTT. The chain has TRBV6-4 and TRBJ2-2; no firm D call. CDR1 is MRHNA and CDR2 is SNTAGT in the germline V gene. The V end lost 2 bases, the J end lost 4 bases, and 5 bases lay between the germline ends. The CDR3 is 13 amino acids.

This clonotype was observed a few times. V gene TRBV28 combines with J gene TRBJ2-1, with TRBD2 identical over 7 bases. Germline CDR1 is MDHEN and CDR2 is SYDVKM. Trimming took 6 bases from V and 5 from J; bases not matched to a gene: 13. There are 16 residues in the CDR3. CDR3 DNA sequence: TGTGCCAGCAGCCCTGGAGGGCGGGGGAGGCACAATGAGCAGTTCTTC. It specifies CASSPGGRGRHNEQFF.

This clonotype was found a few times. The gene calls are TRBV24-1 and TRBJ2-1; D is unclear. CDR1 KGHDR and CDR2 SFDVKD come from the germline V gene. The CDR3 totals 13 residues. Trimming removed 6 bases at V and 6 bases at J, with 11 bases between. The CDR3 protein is CATSRGRTNEQFF. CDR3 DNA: TGTGCCACCAGTCGCGGACGGACCAATGAGCAGTTCTTC.

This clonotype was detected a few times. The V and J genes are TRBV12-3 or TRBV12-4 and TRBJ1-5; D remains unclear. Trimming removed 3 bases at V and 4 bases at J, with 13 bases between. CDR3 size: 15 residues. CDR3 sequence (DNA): TGTGCCAGCAGTTTGGGCATCAGCGGGAATCAGCCCCAGCATTTT. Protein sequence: CASSLGISGNQPQHF.

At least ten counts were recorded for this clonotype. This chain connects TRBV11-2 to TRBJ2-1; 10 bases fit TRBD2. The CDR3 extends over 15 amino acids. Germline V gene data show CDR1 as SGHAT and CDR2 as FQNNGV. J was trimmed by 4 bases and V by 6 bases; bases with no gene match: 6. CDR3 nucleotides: TGTGCCAGCAGACACCTAGCGGGGGCGTACAATGAGCAGTTCTTC. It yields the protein CASRHLAGAYNEQFF.

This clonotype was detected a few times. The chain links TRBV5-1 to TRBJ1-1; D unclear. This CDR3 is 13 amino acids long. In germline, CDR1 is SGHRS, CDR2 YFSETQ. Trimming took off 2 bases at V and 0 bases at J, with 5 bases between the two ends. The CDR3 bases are TGCGCCAGCAGCTTCAACCTGAACACTGAAGCTTTCTTT. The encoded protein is CASSFNLNTEAFF.

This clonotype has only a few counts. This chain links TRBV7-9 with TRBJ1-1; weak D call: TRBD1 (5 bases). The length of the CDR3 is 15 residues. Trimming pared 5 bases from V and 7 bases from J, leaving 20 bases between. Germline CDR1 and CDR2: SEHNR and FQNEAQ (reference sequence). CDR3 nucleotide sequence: TGTGCCAGCAGCCCCCCTCAGGGTGGAGGGATTGAAGCTTTCTTT. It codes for CASSPPQGGGIEAFF. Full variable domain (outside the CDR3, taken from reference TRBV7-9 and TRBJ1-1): DTGVSQNPRHKITKRGQNVTFRCDPISEHNRLYWYRQTLGQGPEFLTYFQNEAQLEKSRLLSDRFSAERPKGSFSTLEIQRTEQGDSAMYLCASSPPQGGGIEAFFGQGTRLTVV.

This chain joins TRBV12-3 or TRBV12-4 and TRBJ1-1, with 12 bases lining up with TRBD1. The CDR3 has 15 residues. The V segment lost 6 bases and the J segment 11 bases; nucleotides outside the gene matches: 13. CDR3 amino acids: CASSPGTGGVGGAFF. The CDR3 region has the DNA TGTGCCAGCAGCCCCGGGACAGGGGGCGTGGGGGGGGCTTTCTTT.

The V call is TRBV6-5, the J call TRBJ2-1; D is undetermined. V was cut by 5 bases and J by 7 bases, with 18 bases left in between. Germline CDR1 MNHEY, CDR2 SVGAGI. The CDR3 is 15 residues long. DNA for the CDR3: TGTGCCAGCAGTCTCACGGGCTCTTCTGGGAATGAGCAGTTCTTC. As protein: CASSLTGSSGNEQFF.

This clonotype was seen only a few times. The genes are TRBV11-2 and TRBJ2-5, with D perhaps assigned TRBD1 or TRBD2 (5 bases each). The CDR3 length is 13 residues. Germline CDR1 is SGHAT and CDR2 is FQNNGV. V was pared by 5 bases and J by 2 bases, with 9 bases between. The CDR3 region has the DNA TGTGCCAGCAGCGAGGGGCGGCAAGAGACCCAGTACTTC. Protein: CASSEGRQETQYF.

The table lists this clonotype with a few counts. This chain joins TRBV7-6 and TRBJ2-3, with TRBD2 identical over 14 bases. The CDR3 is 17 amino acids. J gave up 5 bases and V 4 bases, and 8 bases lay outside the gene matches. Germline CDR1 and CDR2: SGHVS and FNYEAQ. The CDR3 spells CASSYLGTSGGGDTQYF. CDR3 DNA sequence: TGTGCCAGCAGCTACCTGGGGACTAGCGGGGGCGGAGATACGCAGTATTTT.

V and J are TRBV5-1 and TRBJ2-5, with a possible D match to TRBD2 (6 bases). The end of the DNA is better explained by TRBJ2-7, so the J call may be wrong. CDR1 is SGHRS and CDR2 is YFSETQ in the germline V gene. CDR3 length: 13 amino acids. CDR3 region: CASSPRELYEQYF. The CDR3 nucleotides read TGCGCCAGCAGCCCCCGGGAGCTCTACGAGCAGTACTTC.